The next 16 T cell receptor beta chains were all read from a single sample in a study of response to subunit inactivated influenza vaccine. TCRdb recomputed calls from the RT-PCR reads with MiXCR, one row per CDR3 protein. Here the sample spans hundreds of thousands of distinct CDR3 sequences, about 15% being singletons. The sample here was PBMCs from blood, taken less than 13 days after vaccination. The receptor source for this set is a man aged 45 to 65 who received an inactivated influenza vaccine.

This clonotype turned up a few times. The V and J genes are TRBV10-3 and TRBJ2-1, with 13 bases lining up with TRBD2. V lost 6 bases to trimming and J lost 6 bases; unmatched junction nucleotides: 14. Germline CDR1 reads ENHRY; CDR2 reads SYGVKD. This CDR3 region has 18 residues. The CDR3 loop reads CAIRPTSGGAWVVNEQFF. CDR3 DNA: TGTGCCATCAGACCTACTAGCGGGGGGGCCTGGGTTGTCAATGAGCAGTTCTTC.

Ten or more counts support this clonotype. The CDR3 DNA sequence: TGTGCCAGCAGCGTAGGTGGGGGTAGAACAGATACGCAGTATTTT. Translating gives CASSVGGGRTDTQYF. The genes are TRBV9 and TRBJ2-3; D may match TRBD1 or TRBD2 (5 bases each). The CDR3 length is 15 residues. Looked up from germline, CDR1 is SGDLS and CDR2 is YYNGEE. V shed 0 bases and J shed 3 bases, with 11 bases lying between them.

This clonotype has a handful of counts. The chain couples TRBV10-3 to TRBJ2-3; the match to TRBD2 covers 12 bases. Germline-derived CDR1 and CDR2 are ENHRY and SYGVKD. J was trimmed by 3 bases and V by 4 bases; bases with no gene match: 5. This CDR3 has 16 residues. CDR3 in amino acids: CAISGLAGGLTDTQYF. The CDR3 DNA reads as TGTGCCATCAGTGGGCTAGCGGGGGGGCTTACAGATACGCAGTATTTT.

This clonotype was detected only a few times. The chain is built from TRBV20-1 and TRBJ1-6; maybe TRBD1 (6 bases). This CDR3 region has 15 residues. Germline lookup yields CDR1 DFQATT and CDR2 SNEGSKA (reference sequence). V shed 4 bases and J shed 10 bases, with 20 bases lying between them. The CDR3 is CSATSRGGGGSPLHF. CDR3 nucleotides: TGCAGTGCTACGTCCAGGGGTGGAGGAGGATCACCCCTCCACTTT.

There are a few counts of this clonotype. The chain combines TRBV6-6 with TRBJ2-2; D gene unclear. The V gene's germline CDR1 is MNHNY and CDR2 SVGAGI (reference sequence). This CDR3 comprises 13 residues. Trimming took off 6 bases at V and 5 bases at J, with 10 bases between the two ends. The CDR3 loop reads CASSSPETGELFF. The CDR3 bases are TGTGCCAGCAGCTCACCAGAAACCGGGGAGCTGTTTTTT.

The V call is TRBV6-2 or TRBV6-3, the J call TRBJ2-1, with TRBD2 matching 7 bases. With V trimmed by 0 bases and J by 6 bases, 8 bases remained unmatched. This CDR3 spans 16 amino acids. Germline CDR1 MNHEY, CDR2 SVGEGT. CDR3 sequence: CASSYSSGGEVNEQFF. CDR3 in DNA: TGTGCCAGCAGTTACTCGAGTGGGGGGGAGGTCAATGAGCAGTTCTTC.

This clonotype has at least ten counts. The chain combines TRBV5-5 with TRBJ2-5, with TRBD1 identical over 11 bases. This CDR3 spans 15 amino acids. Germline values: CDR1 SGHKS, CDR2 YYEKEE (reference sequence). V gave up 4 bases and J gave up 4 bases; unmatched junction bases: 6. The CDR3 sequence: CASSRDRGSVETQYF. As DNA, the CDR3 is TGTGCCAGCAGCCGGGACAGGGGGTCGGTAGAGACCCAGTACTTC.

This clonotype has more than one count but fewer than ten. J is TRBJ1-1 and V is TRBV2; D unresolved. Germline V gene lookup returns CDR1 SNHLY and CDR2 FYNNEI. The CDR3 extends over 12 amino acids. The V and J ends lost 7 bases and 2 bases respectively, with 8 bases between them. The CDR3 coding sequence is TGTGCCAGCACCACGGCCAACACTGAAGCTTTCTTT. Residues: CASTTANTEAFF.

This clonotype was seen a handful of times. V gene TRBV10-3 combines with J gene TRBJ2-5; D is ambiguous. This CDR3 contains 16 residues. V was trimmed by 0 bases and J by 3 bases, leaving 14 bases between them. Per germline, CDR1 ENHRY and CDR2 SYGVKD. The CDR3 bases are TGTGCCATCAGTGAGTCCGGTGACTCACACAAAGAGACCCAGTACTTC. Translated, it gives CAISESGDSHKETQYF.

V is TRBV7-2 and J is TRBJ2-3; 10 positions match TRBD2. This CDR3 is 17 amino acids long. Trimming took 5 bases from V and 5 from J; bases not matched to a gene: 13. Germline V gives CDR1 SGHTA, CDR2 FQGNSA. CDR3 loop: CASSKTGRAGGLDTQYF. The CDR3 DNA follows: TGTGCCAGCAGCAAGACGGGACGAGCGGGGGGGCTAGATACGCAGTATTTT. The full variable domain, with the rest looked up from reference TRBV7-2 and TRBJ2-3, is GAGVSQSPSNKVTEKGKDVELRCDPISGHTALYWYRQSLGQGLEFLIYFQGNSAPDKSGLPSDRFSAERTGGSVSTLTIQRTQQEDSAVYLCASSKTGRAGGLDTQYFGPGTRLTVL.

This clonotype was seen a handful of times. The chain uses TRBV12-3 or TRBV12-4 and TRBJ2-7; 7 bases agree with TRBD1. V lost 2 bases, J lost 0 bases, and 13 bases stayed unmatched. The length of the CDR3 is 18 residues. The CDR3 spells CASSLLYVWGQSSYEQYF. CDR3 sequence (DNA): TGTGCCAGCAGTTTATTGTATGTGTGGGGACAGAGCTCCTACGAGCAGTACTTC.

The chain uses TRBV5-1 and TRBJ1-6; 7 bases agree with TRBD1. The CDR3 is 14 residues long. From germline, CDR1 is SGHRS and CDR2 YFSETQ. Trimming cost V 4 bases and J 5 bases; bases outside gene matches: 3. CDR3 in DNA: TGCGCCAGCAGCCTCGACAGGGATAATTCACCCCTCCACTTT. Translation gives CASSLDRDNSPLHF.

Only a few counts were recorded for this clonotype. V is TRBV6-1 and J is TRBJ2-1, with D possibly TRBD2 on 5 matching bases. V shed 3 bases and J shed 8 bases, with 8 bases lying between them. CDR1 is MNHNS, CDR2 SASEGT, per germline. The CDR3 length is 12 residues. The CDR3 coding sequence is TGTGCCAGCAGTGATCCACTAGATGAGCAGTTCTTC. Translating it yields CASSDPLDEQFF.

In its sample, this clonotype was seen a few times. The V and J genes are TRBV27 and TRBJ1-1; 7 bases are shared with TRBD1. This CDR3 contains 16 residues. CDR1 and CDR2 from the germline V gene are MNHEY and SMNVEV (reference sequence). With 4 bases clipped from V and 2 bases from J, the junction kept 10 bases outside the gene matches. The CDR3: CASSSGTVGSNTEAFF. The CDR3 coding sequence is TGTGCCAGCAGTTCAGGGACAGTCGGTTCCAACACTGAAGCTTTCTTT.

This sequence joins TRBV7-9 and TRBJ2-5, with D maybe TRBD1 (6 bases). Germline-derived CDR1 and CDR2 are SEHNR and FQNEAQ (reference sequence). The ends were cut back, 4 bases at V and 7 bases at J, with 13 bases in the middle. The CDR3 totals 13 residues. For the CDR3, the DNA is TGTGCCAGCAGCTCACAGGGTGTTGGGACCCAGTACTTC. Protein product: CASSSQGVGTQYF.

This clonotype has just a few counts. This rearrangement joins TRBV9 to TRBJ2-5; D perhaps matches TRBD2 (5 bases). This CDR3 is 11 amino acids long. CDR1 is SGDLS, CDR2 YYNGEE, per germline. Trimming left V 3 bases short and J 5 bases short, with 5 bases between. Here the CDR3 DNA reads TGTGCCAGCAGCGGAGGGGAGACCCAGTACTTC. Protein: CASSGGETQYF.